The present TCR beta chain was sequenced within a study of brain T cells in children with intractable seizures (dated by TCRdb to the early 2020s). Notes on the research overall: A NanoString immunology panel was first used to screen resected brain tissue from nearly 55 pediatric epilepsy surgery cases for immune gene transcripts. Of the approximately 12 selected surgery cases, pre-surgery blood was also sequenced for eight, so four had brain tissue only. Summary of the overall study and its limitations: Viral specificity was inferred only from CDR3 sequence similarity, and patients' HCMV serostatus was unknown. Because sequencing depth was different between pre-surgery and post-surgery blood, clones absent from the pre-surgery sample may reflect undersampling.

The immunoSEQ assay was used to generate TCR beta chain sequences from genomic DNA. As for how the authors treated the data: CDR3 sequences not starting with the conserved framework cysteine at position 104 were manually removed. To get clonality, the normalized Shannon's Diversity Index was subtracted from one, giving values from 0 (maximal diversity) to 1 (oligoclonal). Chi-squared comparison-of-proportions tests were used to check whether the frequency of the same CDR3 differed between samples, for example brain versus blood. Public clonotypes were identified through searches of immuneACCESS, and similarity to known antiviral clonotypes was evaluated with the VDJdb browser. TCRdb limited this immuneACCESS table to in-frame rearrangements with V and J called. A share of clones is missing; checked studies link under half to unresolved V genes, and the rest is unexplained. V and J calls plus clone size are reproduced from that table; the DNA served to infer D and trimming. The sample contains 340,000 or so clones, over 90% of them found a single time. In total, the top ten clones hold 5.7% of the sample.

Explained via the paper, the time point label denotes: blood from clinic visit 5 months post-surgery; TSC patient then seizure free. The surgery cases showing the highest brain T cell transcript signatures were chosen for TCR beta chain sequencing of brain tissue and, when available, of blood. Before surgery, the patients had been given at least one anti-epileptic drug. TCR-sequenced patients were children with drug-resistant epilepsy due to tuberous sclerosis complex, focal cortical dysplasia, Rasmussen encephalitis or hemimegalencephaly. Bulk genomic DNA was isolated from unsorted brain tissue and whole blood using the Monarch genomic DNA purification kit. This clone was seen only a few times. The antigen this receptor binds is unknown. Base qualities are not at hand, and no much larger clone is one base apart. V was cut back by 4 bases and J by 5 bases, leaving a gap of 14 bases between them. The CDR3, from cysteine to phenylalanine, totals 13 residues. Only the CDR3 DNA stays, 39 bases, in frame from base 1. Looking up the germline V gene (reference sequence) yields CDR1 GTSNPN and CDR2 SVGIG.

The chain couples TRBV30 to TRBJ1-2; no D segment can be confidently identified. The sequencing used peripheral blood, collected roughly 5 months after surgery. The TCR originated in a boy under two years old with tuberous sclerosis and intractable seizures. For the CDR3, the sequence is CAWTYGVGYGYTF. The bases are TGTGCCTGGACCTACGGAGTCGGGTATGGCTACACCTTC.